This TCR beta chain derives from a study of vaccination effects on CD4 cells after COVID-19. Only a few counts were recorded for this clone. The antigen remains undetermined. After expansion with viral peptide pools in the ViraFEST assay, antigen-specific CD4+ T cells were sequenced. Cultured cells yielded isolated CD4+ T cells after about ten days. The vaccine given was either BNT162b2 or mRNA-1273, in two doses. PBMC were cultured at roughly 2 million per well with about 9 IU/ml IL-2 and 8 to 10 ug/ml peptides. Germline lookup yields CDR1 WNHNN and CDR2 SYGVQD (reference sequence). The CDR3 runs to 13 residues. V was pared by 3 bases and J by 1 base, with 6 bases between. Some clones are missing from TCRdb's copy, which holds only in-frame ones; the method was immunoSEQ multiplex PCR. The table lists about 25,000 clones, roughly three quarters of them singletons.

This chain joins TRBV10-1 and TRBJ1-1, with D hard to call. The sequences come from CD4+ T cells from PBMCs cultured with SARS-CoV-2 spike peptides, collected after COVID-19 vaccination. This sequence was found in a human donor who received a COVID-19 vaccine. The CDR3 protein is CASSDEKNTEAFF. CDR3 coding DNA: TGCGCCAGCAGTGATGAGAAGAACACTGAAGCTTTCTTT.